One and the same sample provided the 21 T cell receptor beta chains below, sequenced in a study of CD8 T cells in ankylosing spondylitis. TCRdb processed the 5' RACE reads anew with MiXCR; each CDR3 protein has one entry. The data show just under 350,000 distinct CDR3 sequences, with under 15% seen just once and approximately 0.99% held by the top ten. The specimen sequenced was blood, either unsorted or a sorted T cell fraction (not recorded which). The receptors shown here come from a male donor with ankylosing spondylitis or in good health (not recorded which).

This clonotype came up a few times. The J gene is TRBJ2-1, the V gene TRBV5-5, with D perhaps TRBD1 (6 bases). The V and J ends lost 0 bases and 1 base respectively, with 11 bases between them. Per germline, CDR1 SGHKS and CDR2 YYEKEE (reference sequence). CDR3 size: 16 residues. The CDR3: CASSLEGTRSYNEQFF. CDR3 DNA: TGTGCCAGCAGCTTGGAGGGGACAAGGTCCTACAATGAGCAGTTCTTC.

This clonotype was detected a few times. The chain has TRBV6-5 and TRBJ2-7; a weak D match, TRBD2 (5 bases). CDR1 is MNHEY, CDR2 SVGAGI, per germline. The CDR3 consists of 14 residues. Trimming cost V 0 bases and J 3 bases, with 9 bases left between them. CDR3 nucleotides: TGTGCCAGCAGTTACTCCCGGGATAGCTACGAGCAGTACTTC. Amino acid sequence: CASSYSRDSYEQYF.

Only a few counts were recorded for this clonotype. V usage is TRBV12-3 or TRBV12-4 and J usage is TRBJ1-2, with 8 bases that match TRBD1. The CDR3 runs to 14 residues. After removal of 2 bases from V and 6 bases from J, the junction contained 5 bases not matched to a gene. CDR3 sequence reads: CASSLSAGGDGYTF. DNA of the CDR3: TGTGCCAGCAGTTTAAGCGCAGGGGGCGATGGCTACACCTTC.

The sample holds many counts of this clonotype. The genes are TRBV18 and TRBJ2-4; D gene ambiguous. The V end lost 3 bases, the J end lost 0 bases, and 6 bases lay between the germline ends. CDR1 is KGHSH and CDR2 is LQKENI in the germline V gene. The CDR3 contains 14 residues. CDR3: CASSPPLAKNIQYF. DNA of the CDR3: TGTGCCAGCTCACCTCCTCTAGCCAAAAACATTCAGTACTTC.

The chain uses TRBV20-1 and TRBJ2-5, with TRBD2 matching 7 bases. Germline CDR1 is DFQATT and CDR2 is SNEGSKA (reference sequence). The CDR3 consists of 13 residues. The V gene end was trimmed by 6 bases and the J gene end by 5 bases; junction bases not matched to a gene: 9. Here the CDR3 reads CSADRDYGETQYF. The CDR3 coding sequence is TGCAGTGCCGACCGGGACTATGGGGAGACCCAGTACTTC.

CDR3: CSARDEWTSGRKLQFF. The CDR3 nucleotides are TGCAGTGCTAGAGATGAGTGGACTAGCGGAAGAAAACTACAGTTCTTC. The chain has TRBV20-1 and TRBJ2-1; 10 nucleotides line up with TRBD2. V trimming: 0 bases; J trimming: 13 bases; junction bases outside the gene matches: 15. The CDR3 loop spans 16 amino acids. CDR1 and CDR2 (germline): DFQATT, SNEGSKA (reference sequence).

The chain recombines TRBV12-3 or TRBV12-4 with TRBJ2-2, with D perhaps TRBD1 (6 bases). Trimming took 3 bases from V and 3 from J, leaving 14 bases between them. The CDR3 contains 16 residues. The CDR3 reads CASSFRQAKDTGELFF. CDR3 bases: TGTGCCAGCAGTTTCCGACAGGCAAAGGACACCGGGGAGCTGTTTTTT.

The V gene is TRBV5-1, the J gene TRBJ2-7; the match to TRBD2 covers 10 bases. In germline, CDR1 is SGHRS, CDR2 YFSETQ. V shed 6 bases, J shed 2 bases, and the junction held 11 bases outside the gene matches. This CDR3 has 16 residues. The CDR3 here is CASNTLAGAGTYEQYF. The CDR3 DNA reads TGCGCCAGCAACACGCTAGCGGGGGCCGGAACCTACGAGCAGTACTTC.

V and J are TRBV3-1 and TRBJ1-1; D unresolved. V lost 3 bases to trimming and J lost 1 base, with 12 bases between them. CDR3 size: 15 residues. Germline V gene data show CDR1 as LGHDT and CDR2 as YNNKEL (reference sequence). The CDR3 DNA reads TGTGCCAGCAGCCAGGACCTATTGAGGAACACTGAAGCTTTCTTT. Protein product: CASSQDLLRNTEAFF.

The V call is TRBV11-2, the J call TRBJ2-1; the D gene could be TRBD1 or TRBD2 (6 bases each). V dropped 0 bases and J dropped 8 bases, with 20 bases sitting between them. Germline V gene lookup returns CDR1 SGHAT and CDR2 FQNNGV. The CDR3 has 17 amino acids. DNA of the CDR3: TGTGCCAGCAGCTTAGACCGGGGGCCTGGCCAAGCCTATGAGCAGTTCTTC. It is translated as CASSLDRGPGQAYEQFF. The full variable domain, its missing parts supplied by reference TRBV11-2 and TRBJ2-1, is EAGVAQSPRYKIIEKRQSVAFWCNPISGHATLYWYQQILGQGPKLLIQFQNNGVVDDSQLPKDRFSAERLKGVDSTLKIQPAKLEDSAVYLCASSLDRGPGQAYEQFFGPGTRLTVL.

This clonotype was seen ten or more times. The chain has TRBV4-1 and TRBJ2-3; TRBD2 matches at 7 bases. This CDR3 has 15 amino acids. From germline, CDR1 is MGHRA and CDR2 YSYEKL. J lost 0 bases, V lost 5 bases, and 5 bases had no gene match. The CDR3 protein is CASSIRGVSTDTQYF. CDR3 nucleotide sequence: TGCGCCAGCAGCATACGGGGGGTTAGCACAGATACGCAGTATTTT.

The genes are TRBV20-1 and TRBJ2-3, with 8 bases that match TRBD2. Trimming cost V 1 base and J 3 bases; bases outside gene matches: 9. This CDR3 is built from 16 residues. Germline V gives CDR1 DFQATT, CDR2 SNEGSKA (reference sequence). CDR3 bases: TGCAGTGCTAGAGGTCCGGGGGGGCCGGGGACAGATACGCAGTATTTT. It specifies CSARGPGGPGTDTQYF.

This clonotype has ten or more counts. V gene TRBV7-9 combines with J gene TRBJ2-1, with 12 bases lining up with TRBD2. This CDR3 spans 15 amino acids. The junction had 5 bases not matched to a gene; V was cut back by 5 bases and J by 6 bases. Germline V CDR1 and CDR2: SEHNR, FQNEAQ (reference sequence). The CDR3 is CASSLGLAGFNEQFF. CDR3 DNA sequence: TGTGCCAGCAGCCTAGGACTAGCGGGATTCAATGAGCAGTTCTTC.

The V and J genes are TRBV6-1 and TRBJ2-1; D gene ambiguous. Germline-derived CDR1 and CDR2 are MNHNS and SASEGT. The CDR3 covers 14 residues. V was cut by 8 bases and J by 2 bases, with 13 bases left in between. The CDR3 is CASSGTTTYNEQFF. DNA for the CDR3: TGTGCCAGCTCGGGTACGACGACCTACAATGAGCAGTTCTTC.

There are many counts of this clonotype. The rearrangement uses TRBV10-3 and TRBJ2-7; TRBD2 matches at 10 bases. The CDR3 length is 14 residues. The trim removed 10 bases at V and 1 base at J, leaving 7 bases unmatched. Germline V lookup: CDR1 ENHRY, CDR2 SYGVKD. The CDR3 nucleotides are TGTGCCAGTTTACCGGGACTAGCGTCCTACGAGCAGTACTTC. Encoded protein: CASLPGLASYEQYF.

This chain joins TRBV18 and TRBJ2-6; D ambiguous. V was clipped by 6 bases and J by 4 bases, with 13 bases between them. CDR3 length equals 15 residues. Germline CDR1 and CDR2: KGHSH and LQKENI. The CDR3 DNA reads TGTGCCAGCTCCGGATTTAACGCGGGGGCCAACGTCCTGACTTTC. It is translated as CASSGFNAGANVLTF.

This clonotype was seen only a few times. The chain links TRBV11-2 to TRBJ2-5, with TRBD2 matching 14 bases. CDR3 length: 17 residues. The V and J ends lost 5 bases and 4 bases, in that order; junction bases with no gene match: 9. Germline V lookup: CDR1 SGHAT, CDR2 FQNNGV. This CDR3 is CASSPPSGTSGGETQYF. In DNA, the CDR3 is TGTGCCAGCAGCCCACCTTCAGGGACTAGCGGGGGAGAGACCCAGTACTTC.

This clonotype was counted a few times. The chain joins TRBV9 to TRBJ2-4; the D gene is possibly TRBD1 (5 bases). The CDR3 is 14 residues long. Germline V CDR1 and CDR2: SGDLS, YYNGEE. The V end lost 0 bases, the J end lost 5 bases, and 9 bases lay between the germline ends. This CDR3 reads CASSVGQFQNIQYF. The CDR3 coding sequence is TGTGCCAGCAGCGTAGGACAGTTCCAAAACATTCAGTACTTC.

The chain links TRBV12-3 or TRBV12-4 to TRBJ2-1, with TRBD2 as a possible D gene (6 bases). Trimming took off 6 bases at V and 0 bases at J, with 12 bases between the two ends. The CDR3 has 15 residues. The CDR3 region has the DNA TGTGCCAGCAGACTCGGGGGAATCTCCTACAATGAGCAGTTCTTC. Residues: CASRLGGISYNEQFF.

The J gene is TRBJ2-1, the V gene TRBV6-1; 8 bases are a match to TRBD2. The CDR3 has 15 amino acids. Germline V gene sequence: CDR1 MNHNS, CDR2 SASEGT. Trimming removed 6 bases from V and 1 base from J; junction bases left unmatched: 5. As DNA, the CDR3 is TGTGCCAGCAGCTGGCAGCGGGAGTCCTACAATGAGCAGTTCTTC. Amino acids: CASSWQRESYNEQFF.

This clonotype was detected a few times. The chain employs TRBV6-5 and TRBJ1-2; D ambiguous. The CDR3 totals 14 residues. Per germline, CDR1 MNHEY and CDR2 SVGAGI. Trimming left V 3 bases short and J 4 bases short, with 12 bases between. The CDR3 DNA follows: TGTGCCAGCAGTTATGAGGGAAAAAGCTATGGCTACACCTTC. Amino acid sequence: CASSYEGKSYGYTF.